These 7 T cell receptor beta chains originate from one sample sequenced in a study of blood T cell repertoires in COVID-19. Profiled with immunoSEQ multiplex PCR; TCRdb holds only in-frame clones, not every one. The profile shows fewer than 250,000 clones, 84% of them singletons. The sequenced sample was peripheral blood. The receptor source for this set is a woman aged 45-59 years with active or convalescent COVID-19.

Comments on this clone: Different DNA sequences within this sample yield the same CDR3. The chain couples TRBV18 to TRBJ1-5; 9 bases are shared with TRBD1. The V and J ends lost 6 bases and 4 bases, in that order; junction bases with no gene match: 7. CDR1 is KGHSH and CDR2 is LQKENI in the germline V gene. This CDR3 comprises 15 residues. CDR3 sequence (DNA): TGTGCCAGCTCGCCCGACAGGGGGGGAAATCAGCCCCAGCATTTT. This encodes CASSPDRGGNQPQHF.

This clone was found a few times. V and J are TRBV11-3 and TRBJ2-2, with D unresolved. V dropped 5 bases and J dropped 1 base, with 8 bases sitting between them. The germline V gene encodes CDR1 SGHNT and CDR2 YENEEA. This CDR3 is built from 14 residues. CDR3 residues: CASSQVGNTGELFF. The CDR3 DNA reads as TGTGCCAGCAGCCAGGTGGGGAACACCGGGGAGCTGTTTTTT.

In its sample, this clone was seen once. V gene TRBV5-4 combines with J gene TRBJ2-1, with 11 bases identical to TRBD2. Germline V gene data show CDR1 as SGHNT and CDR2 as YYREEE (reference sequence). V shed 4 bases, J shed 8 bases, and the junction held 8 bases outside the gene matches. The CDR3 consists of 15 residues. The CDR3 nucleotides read TGTGCCAGCAGCGAGACTAGCGGGATGATCGATGAGCAGTTCTTC. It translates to CASSETSGMIDEQFF.

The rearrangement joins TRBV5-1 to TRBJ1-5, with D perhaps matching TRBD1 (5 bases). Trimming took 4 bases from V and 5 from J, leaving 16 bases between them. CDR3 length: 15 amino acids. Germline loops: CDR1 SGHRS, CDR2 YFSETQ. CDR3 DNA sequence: TGCGCCAGCAGCCCCGGGTGGGGCGTGGATCAGCCCCAGCATTTT. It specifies CASSPGWGVDQPQHF.

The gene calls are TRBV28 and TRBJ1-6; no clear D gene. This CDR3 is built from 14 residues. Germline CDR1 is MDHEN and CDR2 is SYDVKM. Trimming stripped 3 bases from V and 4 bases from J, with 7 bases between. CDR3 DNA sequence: TGTGCCAGCAGTTTGACGGGGTATAATTCACCCCTCCACTTT. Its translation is CASSLTGYNSPLHF.

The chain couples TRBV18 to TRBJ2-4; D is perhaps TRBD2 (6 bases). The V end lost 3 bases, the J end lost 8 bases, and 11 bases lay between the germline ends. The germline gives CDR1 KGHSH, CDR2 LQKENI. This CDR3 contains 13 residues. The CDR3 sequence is CASSPAGGDIQYF. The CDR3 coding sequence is TGTGCCAGCTCACCCGCCGGGGGTGACATTCAGTACTTC.

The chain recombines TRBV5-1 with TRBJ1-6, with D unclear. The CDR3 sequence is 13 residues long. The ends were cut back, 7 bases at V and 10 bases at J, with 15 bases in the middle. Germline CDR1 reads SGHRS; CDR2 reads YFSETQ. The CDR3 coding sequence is TGCGCCAGCCCCCGGGTGGTTGGATCACCCCTCCACTTT. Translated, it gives CASPRVVGSPLHF. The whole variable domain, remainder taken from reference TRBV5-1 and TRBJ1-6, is KAGVTQTPRYLIKTRGQQVTLSCSPISGHRSVSWYQQTPGQGLQFLFEYFSETQRNKGNFPGRFSGRQFSNSRSEMNVSTLELGDSALYLCASPRVVGSPLHFGNGTRLTVT.